This passage covers 32 T cell receptor beta chains from one sample sequenced in a study of T cells after yellow fever vaccination. TCRdb processed the 5' RACE reads anew with MiXCR; each CDR3 protein has one entry. The table shows 150,000 or so distinct CDR3 sequences, with about 7% occurring only once. The sequencing used CD4+ T cells sorted from PBMCs, collected around 5 days after the first yellow fever vaccination. Receptor source: a man aged 18 to 29 who received the YFV17D yellow fever vaccine.

This chain connects TRBV10-1 to TRBJ2-3, with 8 bases lining up with TRBD1. The ends lost 3 bases at V and 15 bases at J; junction bases unmatched: 8. Per the germline V gene, CDR1 is WNHNN and CDR2 is SYGVQD (reference sequence). CDR3 length: 12 residues. The CDR3, as DNA: TGCGCCAGCAGTGAAGGCCAGGGGGCAGGTTATTTT. This gives the protein CASSEGQGAGYF.

The chain is built from TRBV6-5 and TRBJ2-3; 8 bases agree with TRBD2. Germline V gene lookup returns CDR1 MNHEY and CDR2 SVGAGI. The CDR3 has 17 residues. The junction had 8 bases not matched to a gene; V was cut back by 1 base and J by 2 bases. CDR3 protein: CASSYFGGGHTTDTQYF. CDR3 coding DNA: TGTGCCAGCAGTTACTTTGGCGGGGGGCATACCACAGATACGCAGTATTTT.

This clonotype appeared many times. This chain connects TRBV7-9 to TRBJ2-6, with a possible D match to TRBD2 (5 bases). The CDR3 is 17 residues long. V dropped 5 bases and J dropped 0 bases, with 14 bases sitting between them. In germline, CDR1 is SEHNR, CDR2 FQNEAQ (reference sequence). The CDR3 sequence: CASSPSGGLSGANVLTF. The CDR3 DNA sequence: TGTGCCAGCAGCCCTTCCGGCGGGCTCTCTGGGGCCAACGTCCTGACTTTC.

The V gene is TRBV5-1, the J gene TRBJ2-7, with a tentative D call TRBD1 (6 bases). Trimming took off 0 bases at V and 2 bases at J, with 9 bases between the two ends. Germline loops: CDR1 SGHRS, CDR2 YFSETQ. CDR3 length: 14 amino acids. The DNA of the CDR3 is TGCGCCAGCAGCTTGGCAGGGGACCCCTACGAGCAGTACGTC. Its protein is CASSLAGDPYEQYV.

This clonotype was recorded at least ten times. The genes are TRBV6-2 or TRBV6-3 and TRBJ2-3; D is uncertain. The CDR3 runs 15 residues. V dropped 6 bases and J dropped 2 bases, with 15 bases sitting between them. Germline assignment: CDR1 MNHEY and CDR2 SVGEGT. CDR3 DNA sequence: TGTGCCAGCAGCTCCATGCTCACGAACACAGATACGCAGTATTTT. This sequence encodes CASSSMLTNTDTQYF.

This clonotype came up a few times. This chain joins TRBV10-3 and TRBJ1-2; D is ambiguous. Germline V gene data show CDR1 as ENHRY and CDR2 as SYGVKD. V lost 2 bases to trimming and J lost 4 bases, with 8 bases between them. CDR3 length: 13 residues. CDR3 in amino acids: CAISERALYGYTF. The CDR3 DNA follows: TGTGCCATCAGTGAGCGGGCCCTCTATGGCTACACCTTC.

This clonotype turned up a few times. This sequence joins TRBV2 and TRBJ1-5, with D possibly being TRBD1 (6 bases). The V and J ends lost 6 bases and 4 bases respectively, with 16 bases between them. This CDR3 has 15 amino acids. Germline CDR1 is SNHLY and CDR2 is FYNNEI. The CDR3 bases are TGTGCCAGCAGCTATCGACAGGTTCGGAATCAGCCCCAGCATTTT. It is translated as CASSYRQVRNQPQHF.

The chain joins TRBV10-2 to TRBJ2-4; unclear D gene. This CDR3 region has 15 residues. V was clipped by 3 bases and J by 1 base, with 10 bases between them. The germline CDR1 and CDR2 sequences are WSHSY and SAAADI. The CDR3, as DNA: TGCGCCAGCAGTGACACGACCCGGGCCAAAAACATTCAGTACTTC. Residues: CASSDTTRAKNIQYF.

This clonotype was recorded at least ten times. This rearrangement joins TRBV5-5 to TRBJ2-7; D possibly uses TRBD1 or TRBD2 (5 bases each). Trimming took 1 base from V and 1 from J, leaving 12 bases between them. This CDR3 spans 15 amino acids. The germline CDR1 and CDR2 sequences are SGHKS and YYEKEE (reference sequence). Here the CDR3 reads CASSLSRGPSYEQYF. CDR3 in DNA: TGTGCCAGCAGCTTGAGTAGGGGACCGTCCTACGAGCAGTACTTC.

This clonotype was observed many times. This chain connects TRBV5-1 to TRBJ2-2; the D gene could be TRBD1 or TRBD2 (5 bases each). V lost 1 base, J lost 6 bases, and 7 bases lay in between. From germline, CDR1 is SGHRS and CDR2 YFSETQ. CDR3 length: 13 residues. The CDR3 sequence is CASSLRGAGELFF. The CDR3 nucleotides are TGCGCCAGCAGCTTGAGGGGAGCCGGGGAGCTGTTTTTT.

This clonotype was observed many times. V gene TRBV2 combines with J gene TRBJ1-2; 9 nucleotides agree with TRBD1. Germline V gene data show CDR1 as SNHLY and CDR2 as FYNNEI. The CDR3 consists of 19 residues. Trimming removed 4 bases from V and 2 bases from J; junction bases left unmatched: 17. The CDR3 spells CASSVSSRGQGSPNYGYTF. Written as DNA, the CDR3 is TGTGCCAGCAGTGTATCGAGTAGAGGACAGGGGTCCCCGAACTATGGCTACACCTTC.

The chain carries TRBV24-1 and TRBJ2-3; D possibly corresponds to TRBD2 (6 bases). CDR3 size: 15 residues. The germline V gene has CDR1 KGHDR and CDR2 SFDVKD. Trimming left V 3 bases short and J 8 bases short, with 17 bases between. The CDR3 nucleotides read TGTGCCACCAGTGATCCGACTAGGCCCCGAGGTACGCAGTATTTT. This codes for CATSDPTRPRGTQYF.

This clonotype was counted at least ten times. The chain links TRBV5-1 to TRBJ1-2, with a tentative D call TRBD1 (6 bases). The CDR3 has 14 amino acids. The V and J ends lost 0 bases and 2 bases respectively, with 8 bases between them. Germline CDR1 is SGHRS and CDR2 is YFSETQ. The CDR3 DNA sequence: TGCGCCAGCAGCTTGGATGACAGGAACTATGGCTACACCTTC. It yields the protein CASSLDDRNYGYTF.

This clonotype was seen more than once but under ten times. The chain links TRBV4-3 to TRBJ2-3; 10 bases line up with TRBD2. CDR1 is LGHNA and CDR2 is YSLEER in the germline V gene. V was clipped by 3 bases and J by 7 bases; unmatched bases: 13. The CDR3 contains 17 residues. CDR3 DNA: TGCGCCAGCAGCCAGGATTTTAGCGGGGGGCCGTACTATACGCAGTATTTT. As protein: CASSQDFSGGPYYTQYF.

This clonotype was seen at least ten times. The J gene is TRBJ2-4, the V gene TRBV20-1; possibly TRBD1 for D (5 bases). Germline assignment: CDR1 DFQATT and CDR2 SNEGSKA (reference sequence). Trimming left V 3 bases short and J 8 bases short, with 17 bases between. The CDR3 loop spans 14 amino acids. CDR3 sequence reads: CSARARSRADIQYF. The DNA for the CDR3 is TGCAGTGCTAGGGCCCGGTCCAGGGCGGACATTCAGTACTTC.

The genes are TRBV9 and TRBJ2-2, with no clear D. Deletions cut 0 bases from V and 5 bases from J, with 5 bases between. This CDR3 contains 13 residues. Per the germline V gene, CDR1 is SGDLS and CDR2 is YYNGEE. The CDR3 DNA is TGTGCCAGCAGCGTAGAAATAACCGGGGAGCTGTTTTTT. It encodes CASSVEITGELFF.

The V gene is TRBV12-3 or TRBV12-4, the J gene TRBJ1-3; D remains unclear. The length of the CDR3 is 14 residues. The ends were cut back, 3 bases at V and 4 bases at J, with 10 bases in the middle. Written as DNA, the CDR3 is TGTGCCAGCAGTTTGAGGGTGGGGGGAAACACCATATATTTT. It yields the protein CASSLRVGGNTIYF.

At least ten counts were recorded for this clonotype. V and J are TRBV20-1 and TRBJ2-3; the match to TRBD2 covers 11 bases. Losses at the gene ends were 3 bases for V and 1 base for J; bases not matched to a gene: 6. The CDR3 has 16 residues. Germline loops: CDR1 DFQATT, CDR2 SNEGSKA (reference sequence). CDR3 nucleotides: TGCAGTGCTAGCAAGCTAGCGGGGGGCCGCACAGATACGCAGTATTTT. This gives the protein CSASKLAGGRTDTQYF.

This clonotype was counted at least ten times. The chain employs TRBV5-1 and TRBJ2-1, with D uncertain. V lost 0 bases and J 7 bases, leaving 14 bases between the germline ends. Germline CDR1 SGHRS, CDR2 YFSETQ. CDR3 length: 15 amino acids. The DNA for the CDR3 is TGCGCCAGCAGCTTGGCTACAGCCGGTCTGAATGAGCAGTTCTTC. It encodes CASSLATAGLNEQFF.

The V call is TRBV19, the J call TRBJ2-5, with D possibly TRBD2 on 6 matching bases. Germline CDR1 reads LNHDA; CDR2 reads SQIVND (reference sequence). V was clipped by 5 bases and J by 3 bases, with 10 bases between them. The CDR3 contains 13 residues. DNA for the CDR3: TGTGCCAGTAGTGGCTGGGAGGAAGAGACCCAGTACTTC. Its translation: CASSGWEEETQYF.

This clonotype was detected a few times. This chain uses TRBV12-3 or TRBV12-4 with TRBJ1-3; no firm D call. Trimming stripped 6 bases from V and 0 bases from J, with 15 bases between. The CDR3 is 16 residues long. The CDR3 DNA reads TGTGCCAGCAGCCCGCAGGTGCCAGGCTCTGGAAACACCATATATTTT. Amino acids: CASSPQVPGSGNTIYF.

In its sample, this clonotype was seen many times. The chain recombines TRBV5-1 with TRBJ2-7; 11 bases fit TRBD1. Germline CDR1 SGHRS, CDR2 YFSETQ. This CDR3 comprises 15 residues. V trimming: 4 bases; J trimming: 3 bases; junction bases outside the gene matches: 6. The CDR3 DNA sequence: TGCGCCAGCAGCCCCGGGACAGGGGGTGTCTACGAGCAGTACTTC. Protein product: CASSPGTGGVYEQYF.

This clonotype was observed a handful of times. The chain links TRBV6-1 to TRBJ1-1; D is unclear. V was cut by 6 bases and J by 4 bases, with 15 bases left in between. The CDR3 is 14 residues long. CDR1 is MNHNS, CDR2 SASEGT, per germline. This CDR3 reads CASRKRSPATEAFF. The CDR3 DNA reads TGTGCCAGCAGGAAAAGGAGCCCAGCCACTGAAGCTTTCTTT.

This clonotype was observed at least ten times. This chain connects TRBV5-1 to TRBJ2-1, with D possibly being TRBD2 (6 bases). V was trimmed by 3 bases and J by 0 bases, leaving 16 bases between them. This CDR3 has 17 residues. Germline V gene data show CDR1 as SGHRS and CDR2 as YFSETQ. The CDR3 spells CASSSDIAASSYNEQFF. In DNA form, the CDR3 reads TGCGCCAGCAGCTCCGATATAGCGGCCAGCTCCTACAATGAGCAGTTCTTC.

This clonotype was seen a few times. The chain has TRBV12-3 or TRBV12-4 and TRBJ1-5; TRBD1 might be the D (6 bases). There are 14 residues in the CDR3. V lost 4 bases, J lost 6 bases, and 13 bases lay in between. The CDR3 is CASSWDIGSQPQHF. In DNA form, the CDR3 reads TGTGCCAGCAGTTGGGACATTGGTTCTCAGCCCCAGCATTTT.

This clonotype appeared many times. The V call is TRBV7-7, the J call TRBJ2-7, with D perhaps matching TRBD1 or TRBD2 (5 bases each). Germline-derived CDR1 and CDR2 are SSHAT and FNYEAQ (reference sequence). The CDR3 has 13 residues. CDR3 loop: CARMGRPENEQYV. CDR3 DNA sequence: TGTGCTAGAATGGGACGCCCAGAAAACGAGCAGTACGTC.

This clonotype was counted many times. The rearrangement uses TRBV5-1 and TRBJ2-5; 12 nucleotides match TRBD2. CDR3 size: 16 residues. V dropped 4 bases and J dropped 4; count of bases not matched to a gene: 8. Germline CDR1 is SGHRS and CDR2 is YFSETQ. The CDR3, as DNA: TGCGCCAGCAGCCCTGGACTAGCGGGGTCAGGAGAGACCCAGTACTTC. Residues: CASSPGLAGSGETQYF.

This clonotype was recorded many times. The V call is TRBV24-1, the J call TRBJ2-3; D uncertain. Trimming shortened V by 3 bases and J by 2 bases, and 5 bases separated the two germline ends. The CDR3 loop spans 13 amino acids. CDR1 and CDR2 (germline): KGHDR, SFDVKD. CDR3 amino acids: CATSDPYTDTQYF. For the CDR3, the DNA is TGTGCCACCAGTGATCCCTACACAGATACGCAGTATTTT.

There are many counts of this clonotype. The CDR3 is CSAFWDRNQPQHF. The DNA of the CDR3 is TGCAGTGCTTTCTGGGACAGAAATCAGCCCCAGCATTTT. The V gene is TRBV20-1, the J gene TRBJ1-5; TRBD1 aligns across 7 bases. V lost 5 bases and J lost 4; bases outside the gene matches: 5. CDR1 DFQATT and CDR2 SNEGSKA come from the germline V gene (reference sequence). The CDR3 extends over 13 amino acids.

This clonotype was picked up one time. The chain combines TRBV11-2 with TRBJ2-7; 8 bases agree with TRBD1. V lost 5 bases and J lost 7; bases outside the gene matches: 10. The germline V gene encodes CDR1 SGHAT and CDR2 FQNNGV. The CDR3 has 14 amino acids. CDR3: CASSTGQGTREQYF. As DNA, the CDR3 is TGTGCCAGCAGCACCGGACAGGGAACTAGGGAGCAGTACTTC.

The J gene is TRBJ2-2, the V gene TRBV5-1; possibly TRBD1 or TRBD2 for D (6 bases each). This CDR3 spans 16 amino acids. Germline V gives CDR1 SGHRS, CDR2 YFSETQ. V lost 4 bases, J lost 4 bases, and 17 bases lay in between. The CDR3 region is CASSERKGGLTGELFF. The CDR3 DNA is TGCGCCAGCAGCGAGCGGAAAGGGGGGCTCACCGGGGAGCTGTTTTTT.

This clonotype was counted ten times or more. The chain has TRBV7-8 and TRBJ2-3; TRBD1 or TRBD2 may be the D gene (5 bases each). The V end lost 3 bases, the J end lost 0 bases, and 22 bases lay between the germline ends. Germline lookup yields CDR1 SGHVS and CDR2 FQNEAQ. The CDR3 has 19 residues. Here the CDR3 DNA reads TGTGCCAGCAGCTTCCCCGGGACGCCGAGGACTGTTAGCACAGATACGCAGTATTTT. Residues: CASSFPGTPRTVSTDTQYF.